The 18 T cell receptor beta chains in this list originate from one sample, sequenced in a study of blood T cell repertoires in COVID-19. Sequencing was performed with immunoSEQ multiplex PCR; in TCRdb, only in-frame clones are kept and a portion is missing. The table records fewer than 250,000 clones, around 82% of them present only once. Sequencing was carried out using PBMCs or T cells enriched from blood (not recorded which). Source of these receptors: a woman between 45 and 65 years old who had been exposed to COVID-19.

This chain links TRBV6-7 with TRBJ2-7; D is perhaps TRBD1 (6 bases). TRBV6-7 counts as an open reading frame of uncertain function. The CDR3 sequence is 17 residues long. The V and J ends lost 0 bases and 2 bases respectively, with 17 bases between them. The CDR3 sequence: CASSYSMVGGYPYEQYF. The CDR3, as DNA: TGTGCCAGCAGTTACTCGATGGTAGGGGGTTACCCCTACGAGCAGTACTTC.

This chain joins TRBV12-3 or TRBV12-4 and TRBJ2-7, with unresolved D. This CDR3 contains 13 residues. V lost 5 bases, J lost 2 bases, and 10 bases lay in between. CDR3 sequence (DNA): TGTGCCAGCAGTCAACAAGTTCCCTACGAGCAGTACTTC. It translates to CASSQQVPYEQYF.

In this sample, this clone turned up once. This chain uses TRBV5-4 with TRBJ2-5; D possibly corresponds to TRBD2 (6 bases). Germline CDR1 is SGHNT and CDR2 is YYREEE (reference sequence). The V gene lost 4 bases and the J gene lost 7 bases, with 20 bases spanning the gap. This CDR3 has 15 residues. In nucleotides, the CDR3 is TGTGCCAGCAGCCCGCGGGGACTTCCCCTTAGGACCCAGTACTTC. Protein sequence: CASSPRGLPLRTQYF. Using reference TRBV5-4 and TRBJ2-5 for the parts outside the CDR3, the full variable domain is ETGVTQSPTHLIKTRGQQVTLRCSSQSGHNTVSWYQQALGQGPQFIFQYYREEENGRGNFPPRFSGLQFPNYSSELNVNALELDDSALYLCASSPRGLPLRTQYFGPGTRLLVL.

Only a few counts were recorded for this clone. Here the CDR3 DNA reads TGCGCCAGCAGTTCCTCCTCTCAGGGAAAAGACTATGGCTACACCTTC. Its protein product is CASSSSSQGKDYGYTF. V is TRBV23-1 and J is TRBJ1-2; D is perhaps TRBD1 (5 bases). TRBV23-1 is an ORF, and what it does is uncertain. The CDR3 sequence is 16 residues long. The germline V and J ends were trimmed by 5 bases and 3 bases, with 19 bases remaining between them.

This chain uses TRBV7-2 with TRBJ1-5, with 10 bases lining up with TRBD1. The germline gives CDR1 SGHTA, CDR2 FQGNSA. V lost 5 bases to trimming and J lost 2 bases; unmatched junction nucleotides: 6. There are 16 residues in the CDR3. For the CDR3, the DNA is TGTGCCAGCAGCAAGACAGGGGGCATTGGCAATCAGCCCCAGCATTTT. This translates into CASSKTGGIGNQPQHF.

This sequence joins TRBV7-2 and TRBJ2-7; TRBD1 agrees at 7 bases. The CDR3 spans 14 residues. Germline assignment: CDR1 SGHTA and CDR2 FQGNSA. The trim removed 4 bases at V and 4 bases at J, leaving 7 bases unmatched. As DNA, the CDR3 is TGTGCCAGCAGCTCGACAGGGTACCGGTACGAGCAGTACTTC. It is translated as CASSSTGYRYEQYF.

The chain combines TRBV15 with TRBJ1-5, with D possibly TRBD1 on 5 matching bases. The V end was cut by 3 bases, the J end by 3 bases, with 12 bases between. Germline CDR1 reads LNHNV; CDR2 reads YYDKDF (reference sequence). The CDR3 totals 15 residues. This CDR3 is CATSREQALNQPQHF. The CDR3 nucleotides are TGTGCCACCAGCAGGGAACAGGCGCTCAATCAGCCCCAGCATTTT.

The chain joins TRBV12-3 or TRBV12-4 to TRBJ1-5; tentatively, D is TRBD1 (6 bases). V shed 2 bases and J shed 6 bases, with 8 bases lying between them. CDR3 length: 13 residues. CDR3 amino acids: CASSLQGTQPQHF. The DNA for the CDR3 is TGTGCCAGCAGTTTACAGGGGACTCAGCCCCAGCATTTT.

The rearrangement uses TRBV14 and TRBJ1-4, with 7 bases matching TRBD1. V was pared by 10 bases and J by 7 bases, with 12 bases of the junction left unmatched. Per germline, CDR1 SGHDN and CDR2 FVKESK. This CDR3 spans 14 amino acids. CDR3 in amino acids: CATTGDGPIEKLFF. The CDR3 bases are TGTGCCACAACAGGGGACGGACCTATTGAAAAACTGTTTTTT.

The chain is built from TRBV6-5 and TRBJ2-1; 7 bases map to TRBD2. J lost 6 bases, V lost 10 bases, and 6 bases had no gene match. Germline-derived CDR1 and CDR2 are MNHEY and SVGAGI. The CDR3 extends over 12 amino acids. CDR3: CATSGLGNEQFF. CDR3 coding DNA: TGTGCCACCTCCGGACTAGGCAATGAGCAGTTCTTC.

The count of this clone is one. V gene TRBV9 combines with J gene TRBJ1-3; tentative D call: TRBD1 (5 bases). CDR1 and CDR2 from the germline V gene are SGDLS and YYNGEE. CDR3 length equals 13 residues. V was clipped by 7 bases and J by 2 bases, with 10 bases between them. For the CDR3, the DNA is TGTGCCAGCGGGGCCGACACTGGAAACACCATATATTTT. Translating gives CASGADTGNTIYF.

The rearrangement links TRBV2 to TRBJ1-5, with 7 bases identical to TRBD1. Germline V gene data show CDR1 as SNHLY and CDR2 as FYNNEI. This CDR3 is built from 15 residues. Germline trimming cut 4 bases from V and 2 bases from J; bases unmatched to any gene: 5. CDR3 sequence: CASSADRVGNQPQHF. CDR3 coding DNA: TGTGCCAGCAGTGCCGACAGGGTTGGCAATCAGCCCCAGCATTTT.

The V and J genes are TRBV27 and TRBJ2-7; D is ambiguous. The germline CDR1 and CDR2 sequences are MNHEY and SMNVEV (reference sequence). This CDR3 comprises 11 residues. Trimming stripped 8 bases from V and 3 bases from J, with 8 bases between. CDR3 nucleotide sequence: TGTGCCAGCGCGTCCAACTACGAGCAGTACTTC. Its translation: CASASNYEQYF.

This clone was recorded once. The V call is TRBV6-2 or TRBV6-3, the J call TRBJ1-1; D uncertain. The CDR3 has 11 residues. The germline V and J ends were trimmed by 2 bases and 5 bases, with 3 bases remaining between them. CDR1 is MNHEY, CDR2 SVGEGT, per germline. The CDR3 DNA follows: TGTGCCAGCAGTTACCAGACTGAAGCTTTCTTT. It translates to CASSYQTEAFF.

The V call is TRBV5-6, the J call TRBJ1-1, with a possible D match to TRBD1 (5 bases). Germline lookup yields CDR1 SGHDT and CDR2 YYEEEE. Deletions cut 7 bases from V and 0 bases from J, with 22 bases between. The CDR3 has 17 amino acids. In DNA form, the CDR3 reads TGTGCCAGCGTCAAGAAGGGGAACTTTTTAATGAACACTGAAGCTTTCTTT. Its translation is CASVKKGNFLMNTEAFF.

The chain couples TRBV5-1 to TRBJ2-2; 7 positions match TRBD1. The germline V gene has CDR1 SGHRS and CDR2 YFSETQ. This CDR3 is built from 15 residues. With 1 base clipped from V and 6 bases from J, the junction kept 6 bases outside the gene matches. The CDR3 DNA reads as TGCGCCAGCAGCTTGCGGCCAGGGGGTCCCGGGGAGCTGTTTTTT. Translated: CASSLRPGGPGELFF.

The chain employs TRBV21-1 and TRBJ2-5; the D call in the table, TRBD1, was not verified against the DNA. TRBV21-1 is an annotated pseudogene. This CDR3 is built from 13 residues. The CDR3 bases are TGTGCCAGCAGTACAGGGGGTTTGGAGACCCAGTACTTC. Its protein is CASSTGGLETQYF.

The V call is TRBV10-1, the J call TRBJ2-3; D possibly corresponds to TRBD2 (6 bases). Germline V lookup: CDR1 WNHNN, CDR2 SYGVQD (reference sequence). V dropped 3 bases and J dropped 0 bases, with 10 bases sitting between them. This CDR3 is built from 15 residues. The CDR3 DNA sequence: TGCGCCAGCAGTGACACCCGGGGGAGCACAGATACGCAGTATTTT. It is translated as CASSDTRGSTDTQYF.